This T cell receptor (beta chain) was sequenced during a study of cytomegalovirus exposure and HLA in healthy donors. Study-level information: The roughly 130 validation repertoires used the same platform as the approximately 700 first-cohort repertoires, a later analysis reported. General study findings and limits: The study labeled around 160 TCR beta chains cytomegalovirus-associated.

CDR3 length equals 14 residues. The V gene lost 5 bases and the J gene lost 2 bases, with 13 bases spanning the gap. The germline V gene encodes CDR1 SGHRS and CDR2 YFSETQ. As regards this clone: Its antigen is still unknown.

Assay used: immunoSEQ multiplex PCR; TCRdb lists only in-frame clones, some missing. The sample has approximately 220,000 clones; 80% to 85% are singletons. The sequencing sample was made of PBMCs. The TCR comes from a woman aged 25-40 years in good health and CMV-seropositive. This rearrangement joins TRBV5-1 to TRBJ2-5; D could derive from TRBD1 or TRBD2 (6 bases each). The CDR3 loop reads CASRRRGDQETQYF. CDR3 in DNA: TGCGCCAGCAGGAGAAGGGGGGATCAAGAGACCCAGTACTTC.